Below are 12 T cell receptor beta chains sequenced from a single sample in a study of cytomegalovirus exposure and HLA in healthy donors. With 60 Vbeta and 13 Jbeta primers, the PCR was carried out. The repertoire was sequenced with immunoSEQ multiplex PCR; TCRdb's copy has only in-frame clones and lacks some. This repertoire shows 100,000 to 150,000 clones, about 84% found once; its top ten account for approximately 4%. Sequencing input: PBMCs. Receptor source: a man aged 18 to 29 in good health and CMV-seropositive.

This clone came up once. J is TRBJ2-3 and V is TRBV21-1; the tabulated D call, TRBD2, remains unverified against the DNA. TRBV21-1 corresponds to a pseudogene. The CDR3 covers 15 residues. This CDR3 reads CASRWRGGQTDTQYF. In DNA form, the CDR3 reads TGTGCCAGCAGATGGCGGGGGGGCCAGACAGATACGCAGTATTTT.

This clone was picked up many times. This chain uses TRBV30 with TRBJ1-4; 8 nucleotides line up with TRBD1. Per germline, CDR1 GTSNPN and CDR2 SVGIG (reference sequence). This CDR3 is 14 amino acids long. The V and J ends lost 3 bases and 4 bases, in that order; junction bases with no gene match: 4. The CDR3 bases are TGTGCCTGGAGAGCCGGACAGGGTAATGAAAAACTGTTTTTT. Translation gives CAWRAGQGNEKLFF.

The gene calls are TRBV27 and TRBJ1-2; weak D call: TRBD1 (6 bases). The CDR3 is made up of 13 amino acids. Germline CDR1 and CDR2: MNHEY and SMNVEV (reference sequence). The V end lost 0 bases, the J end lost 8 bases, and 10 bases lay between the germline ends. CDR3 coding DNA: TGTGCCAGCAGTTTATCGCAGGGGTCAGGCTACACCTTC. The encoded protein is CASSLSQGSGYTF.

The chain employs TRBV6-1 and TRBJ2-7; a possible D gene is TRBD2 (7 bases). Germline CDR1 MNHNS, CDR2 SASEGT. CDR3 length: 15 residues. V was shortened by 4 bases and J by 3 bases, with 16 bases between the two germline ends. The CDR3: CASSVGAGEGYEQYF. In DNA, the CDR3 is TGTGCCAGCAGTGTAGGGGCAGGGGAGGGCTACGAGCAGTACTTC.

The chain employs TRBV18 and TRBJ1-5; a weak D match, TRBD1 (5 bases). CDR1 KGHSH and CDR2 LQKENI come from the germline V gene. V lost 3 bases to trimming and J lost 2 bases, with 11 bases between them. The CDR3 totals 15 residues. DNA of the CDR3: TGTGCCAGCTCACCGCAGGGAGGCGGCAATCAGCCCCAGCATTTT. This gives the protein CASSPQGGGNQPQHF.

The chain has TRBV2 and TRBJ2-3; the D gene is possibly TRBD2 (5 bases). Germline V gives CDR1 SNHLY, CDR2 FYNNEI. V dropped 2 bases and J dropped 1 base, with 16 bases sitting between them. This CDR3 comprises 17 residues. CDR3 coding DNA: TGTGCCAGCAGTGAATGCTGGTGTGAGGGTCGCACAGATACGCAGTATTTT. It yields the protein CASSECWCEGRTDTQYF.

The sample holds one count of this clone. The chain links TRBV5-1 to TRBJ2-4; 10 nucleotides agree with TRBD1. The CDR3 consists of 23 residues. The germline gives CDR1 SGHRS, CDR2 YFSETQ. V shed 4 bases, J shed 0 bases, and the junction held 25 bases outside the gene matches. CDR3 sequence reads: CASSMTPGQGLLTGRLAKNIQYF. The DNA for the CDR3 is TGCGCCAGCAGCATGACCCCGGGACAGGGGTTGCTAACGGGGAGACTAGCCAAAAACATTCAGTACTTC.

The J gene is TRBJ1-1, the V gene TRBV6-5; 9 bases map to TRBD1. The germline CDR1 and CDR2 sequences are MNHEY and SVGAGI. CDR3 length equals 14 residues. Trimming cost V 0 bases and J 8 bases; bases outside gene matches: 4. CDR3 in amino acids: CASSYSTGGFEAFF. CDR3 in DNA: TGTGCCAGCAGTTACTCGACAGGGGGTTTCGAAGCTTTCTTT.

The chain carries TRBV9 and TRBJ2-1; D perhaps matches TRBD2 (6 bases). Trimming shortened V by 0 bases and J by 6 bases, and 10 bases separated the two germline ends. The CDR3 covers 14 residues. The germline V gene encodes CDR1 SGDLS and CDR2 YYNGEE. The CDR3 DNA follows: TGTGCCAGCAGCGTAGCTGAGACTAGCAATGAGCAGTTCTTC. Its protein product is CASSVAETSNEQFF.

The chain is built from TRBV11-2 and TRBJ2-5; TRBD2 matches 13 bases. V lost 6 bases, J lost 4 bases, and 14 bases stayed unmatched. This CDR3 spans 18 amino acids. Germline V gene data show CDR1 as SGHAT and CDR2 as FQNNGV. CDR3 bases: TGTGCCAGCAGTTACACGGGACTAGCGGGACGGGGGGGAGAGACCCAGTACTTC. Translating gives CASSYTGLAGRGGETQYF.

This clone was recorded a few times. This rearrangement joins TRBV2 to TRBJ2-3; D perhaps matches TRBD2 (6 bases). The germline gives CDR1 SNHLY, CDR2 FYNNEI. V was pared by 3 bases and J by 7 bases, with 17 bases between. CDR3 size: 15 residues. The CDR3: CASSEEGGKGNTQYF. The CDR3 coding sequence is TGTGCCAGCAGTGAGGAGGGCGGGAAGGGAAATACGCAGTATTTT.

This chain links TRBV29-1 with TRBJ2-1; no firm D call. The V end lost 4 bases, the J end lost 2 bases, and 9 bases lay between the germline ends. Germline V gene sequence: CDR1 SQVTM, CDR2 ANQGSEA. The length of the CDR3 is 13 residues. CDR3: CSVVSFAYNEQFF. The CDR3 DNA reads TGCAGCGTTGTCTCGTTCGCCTACAATGAGCAGTTCTTC.